A single sample gave rise to the 12 T cell receptor beta chains below, sequenced in a study of T cell repertoires in cytomegalovirus infection. The antigens these receptors bind are not known. From the reads, TCRdb called clonotypes with MiXCR, one entry per CDR3 protein. The repertoire holds roughly 800,000 distinct CDR3 sequences, with 29% as singletons. The specimen comprised cultured CD8+ T cells from PBMCs, sampled from culture after CMV antigen stimulation. The receptors derive from a human donor in good health (CMV status not recorded). Some clones in this sample may be carry-over from other donors' samples.

This clonotype was found a few times. The chain joins TRBV7-8 to TRBJ2-3; TRBD2 agrees at 7 bases. After removal of 4 bases from V and 0 bases from J, the junction contained 7 bases not matched to a gene. CDR3 length equals 16 residues. Germline V CDR1 and CDR2: SGHVS, FQNEAQ. The CDR3 region has the DNA TGTGCCAGCAGCTCTGAGCGTAGCGGGAGCACAGATACGCAGTATTTT. Translating gives CASSSERSGSTDTQYF.

The J gene is TRBJ1-1, the V gene TRBV15, with a weak D call TRBD1 (6 bases). Germline V gives CDR1 LNHNV, CDR2 YYDKDF (reference sequence). This CDR3 is 17 amino acids long. V shed 1 base and J shed 2 bases, with 17 bases lying between them. The CDR3 spells CATSRGGEGVGNTEAFF. Written as DNA, the CDR3 is TGTGCCACCAGCAGAGGAGGGGAGGGGGTGGGCAACACTGAAGCTTTCTTT.

This clonotype was observed a handful of times. The rearrangement uses TRBV6-6 and TRBJ2-2; D is unclear. Germline V gives CDR1 MNHNY, CDR2 SVGAGI (reference sequence). The ends were cut back, 5 bases at V and 8 bases at J, with 12 bases in the middle. There are 13 residues in the CDR3. The CDR3 is CASSDWAAGELFF. The CDR3 DNA reads TGTGCCAGCAGTGACTGGGCGGCAGGGGAGCTGTTTTTT.

This chain links TRBV27 with TRBJ2-1; the D call may be TRBD1 or TRBD2 (5 bases each). This CDR3 spans 14 amino acids. CDR1 is MNHEY, CDR2 SMNVEV, per germline (reference sequence). The CDR3 protein is CAASGWGPYNEQFF. The CDR3 coding sequence is TGTGCAGCGTCAGGGTGGGGACCCTACAATGAGCAGTTCTTC.

The V and J genes are TRBV2 and TRBJ1-2; D possibly corresponds to TRBD1 (5 bases). The CDR3 totals 18 residues. Trimming took off 6 bases at V and 5 bases at J, with 28 bases between the two ends. Germline V lookup: CDR1 SNHLY, CDR2 FYNNEI. This CDR3 is CASRIWLGGITPGYGYTF. The CDR3 DNA reads as TGTGCCAGCAGGATCTGGTTGGGGGGGATAACACCTGGATATGGCTACACCTTC.

Points on this clonotype: A read error may produce the germline difference seen at one junction end. The V gene is TRBV11-3, the J gene TRBJ2-2; 8 nucleotides line up with TRBD1. This CDR3 is 16 amino acids long. Germline CDR1 is SGHNT and CDR2 is YENEEA. CDR3 amino acids: CASSLDRGPLTGELFF. CDR3 nucleotides: TGTGCCAGCAGCCTAGACAGGGGCCCCCTCACCGGGGAGCTGTTTTTT.

Only a few counts were recorded for this clonotype. The V gene is TRBV11-3, the J gene TRBJ2-1, with 10 nucleotides matching TRBD2. Germline V gives CDR1 SGHNT, CDR2 YENEEA. CDR3 length: 15 residues. V trimming: 5 bases; J trimming: 6 bases; junction bases outside the gene matches: 7. The CDR3 region has the DNA TGTGCCAGCAGCCCAAAGCGGGGGGGCGGCAATGAGCAGTTCTTC. Translated: CASSPKRGGGNEQFF.

The V gene is TRBV2, the J gene TRBJ1-3; 7 bases align to TRBD1. CDR1 is SNHLY and CDR2 is FYNNEI in the germline V gene. CDR3 length: 16 amino acids. V lost 5 bases to trimming and J lost 1 base; unmatched junction nucleotides: 8. CDR3 amino acids: CASSLPGGSSGNTIYF. The CDR3 nucleotides read TGTGCCAGCAGTCTCCCAGGGGGTTCGTCTGGAAACACCATATATTTT.

This sequence joins TRBV6-6 and TRBJ2-3; D might be TRBD1 or TRBD2, each matching 6 bases. CDR1 is MNHNY, CDR2 SVGAGI, per germline (reference sequence). CDR3 length equals 17 residues. The V end was cut by 4 bases, the J end by 1 base, with 18 bases between. CDR3 DNA: TGTGCCAGCAGTTGGGGGGCGCAGGGTGGGGGCACAGATACGCAGTATTTT. This codes for CASSWGAQGGGTDTQYF.

V gene TRBV28 combines with J gene TRBJ2-1; D perhaps matches TRBD2 (6 bases). V lost 5 bases to trimming and J lost 7 bases, with 21 bases between them. Germline CDR1 MDHEN, CDR2 SYDVKM. The CDR3 contains 16 residues. CDR3 sequence (DNA): TGTGCCAGCAGTATTTCCCGGGAGACAACTAGGAATGAGCAGTTCTTC. Translating gives CASSISRETTRNEQFF.

J is TRBJ2-2 and V is TRBV12-3 or TRBV12-4; TRBD1 matches 7 bases. The V segment lost 6 bases and the J segment 0 bases; nucleotides outside the gene matches: 7. CDR3 size: 16 residues. The CDR3 coding sequence is TGTGCCAGCAGCTCATACAGGGGACCGAACACCGGGGAGCTGTTTTTT. Amino acids: CASSSYRGPNTGELFF.

The V and J genes are TRBV6-5 and TRBJ2-7; 10 bases map to TRBD2. With V trimmed by 4 bases and J by 4 bases, 10 bases remained unmatched. Germline V lookup: CDR1 MNHEY, CDR2 SVGAGI. This CDR3 has 16 residues. The CDR3 spells CASSLGPSGGPYEQYV. CDR3 nucleotides: TGTGCCAGCAGTTTAGGGCCTAGCGGGGGTCCATACGAGCAGTACGTC.